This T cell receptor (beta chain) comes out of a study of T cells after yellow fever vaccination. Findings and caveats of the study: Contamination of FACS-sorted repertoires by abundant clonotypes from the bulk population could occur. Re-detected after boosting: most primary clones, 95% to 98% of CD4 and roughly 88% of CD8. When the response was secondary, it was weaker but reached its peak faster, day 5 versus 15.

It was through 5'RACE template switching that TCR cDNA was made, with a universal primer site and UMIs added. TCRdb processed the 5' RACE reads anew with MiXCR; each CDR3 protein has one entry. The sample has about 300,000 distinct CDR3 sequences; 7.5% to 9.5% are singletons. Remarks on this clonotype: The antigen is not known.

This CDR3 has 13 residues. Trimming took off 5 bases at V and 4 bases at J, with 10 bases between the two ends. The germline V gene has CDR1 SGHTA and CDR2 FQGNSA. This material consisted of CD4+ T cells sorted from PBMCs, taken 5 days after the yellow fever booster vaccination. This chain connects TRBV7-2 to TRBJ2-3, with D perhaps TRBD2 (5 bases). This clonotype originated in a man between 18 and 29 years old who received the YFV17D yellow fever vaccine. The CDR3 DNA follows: TGTGCCAGCAGCCCGGGAATGGCAGATACGCAGTATTTT. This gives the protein CASSPGMADTQYF. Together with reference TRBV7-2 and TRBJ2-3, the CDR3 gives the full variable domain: GAGVSQSPSNKVTEKGKDVELRCDPISGHTALYWYRQSLGQGLEFLIYFQGNSAPDKSGLPSDRFSAERTGGSVSTLTIQRTQQEDSAVYLCASSPGMADTQYFGPGTRLTVL.